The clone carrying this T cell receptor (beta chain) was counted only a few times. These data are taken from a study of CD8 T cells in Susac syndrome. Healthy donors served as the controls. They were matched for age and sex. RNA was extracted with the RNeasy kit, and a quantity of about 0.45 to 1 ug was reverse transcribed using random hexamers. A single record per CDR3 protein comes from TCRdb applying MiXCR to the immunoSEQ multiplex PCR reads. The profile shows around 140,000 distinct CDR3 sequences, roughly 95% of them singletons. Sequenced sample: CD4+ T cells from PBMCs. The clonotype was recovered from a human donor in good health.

The CDR3 coding sequence is TGTGCCTGGAGTGCTACGGAAAAGGGTAGCTCCTACGAGCAGTACTTC. Its protein product is CAWSATEKGSSYEQYF. This rearrangement joins TRBV30 to TRBJ2-7, with unresolved D. The length of the CDR3 is 16 residues. Trimming removed 1 base at V and 0 bases at J, with 16 bases between. Germline CDR1 reads GTSNPN; CDR2 reads SVGIG (reference sequence).